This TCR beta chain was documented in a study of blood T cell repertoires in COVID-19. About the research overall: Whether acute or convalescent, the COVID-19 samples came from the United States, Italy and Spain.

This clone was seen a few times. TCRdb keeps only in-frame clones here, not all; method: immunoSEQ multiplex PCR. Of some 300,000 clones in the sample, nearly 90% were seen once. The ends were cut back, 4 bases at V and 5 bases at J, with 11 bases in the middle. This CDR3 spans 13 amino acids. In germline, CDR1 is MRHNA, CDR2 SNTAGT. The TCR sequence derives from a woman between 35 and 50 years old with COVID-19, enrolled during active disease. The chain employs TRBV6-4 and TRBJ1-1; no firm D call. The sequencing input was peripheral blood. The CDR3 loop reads CASSVTVQTEAFF. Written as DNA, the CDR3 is TGTGCCAGCAGTGTTACAGTGCAAACTGAAGCTTTCTTT.